These 19 T cell receptor beta chains were sequenced from one sample in a study of siplizumab effects on memory and regulatory T cells. Clones were read by immunoSEQ multiplex PCR, and TCRdb kept only the in-frame ones, dropping some. The data show around 95,000 clones, about 95% seen once. Sequencing used non-Treg CD4+ T cells sorted from blood. The receptors come from a human donor in good health.

The rearrangement links TRBV5-6 to TRBJ1-1, with TRBD1 matching over 7 bases. This CDR3 comprises 17 residues. V lost 5 bases and J lost 0; bases outside the gene matches: 13. Germline V gene data show CDR1 as SGHDT and CDR2 as YYEEEE. The CDR3 DNA reads TGTGCCAGCAGTTTTGCCCGGACAGGTAACATGAACACTGAAGCTTTCTTT. It is translated as CASSFARTGNMNTEAFF. Full variable domain (rest looked up from reference TRBV5-6 and TRBJ1-1): DAGVTQSPTHLIKTRGQQVTLRCSPKSGHDTVSWYQQALGQGPQFIFQYYEEEERQRGNFPDRFSGHQFPNYSSELNVNALLLGDSALYLCASSFARTGNMNTEAFFGQGTRLTVV.

The chain employs TRBV7-9 and TRBJ2-1, with D possibly matching TRBD2 (6 bases). Trimming removed 6 bases at V and 0 bases at J, with 21 bases between. Germline CDR1 reads SEHNR; CDR2 reads FQNEAQ (reference sequence). The CDR3 loop spans 18 amino acids. This CDR3 reads CASRTEVGGTISYNEQFF. The CDR3, as DNA: TGTGCCAGCAGAACGGAGGTCGGCGGGACGATCTCCTACAATGAGCAGTTCTTC. Drawing the rest from reference TRBV7-9 and TRBJ2-1, the complete variable domain is DTGVSQNPRHKITKRGQNVTFRCDPISEHNRLYWYRQTLGQGPEFLTYFQNEAQLEKSRLLSDRFSAERPKGSFSTLEIQRTEQGDSAMYLCASRTEVGGTISYNEQFFGPGTRLTVL.

The rearrangement uses TRBV7-9 and TRBJ2-2; 7 bases line up with TRBD2. Germline loops: CDR1 SEHNR, CDR2 FQNEAQ (reference sequence). CDR3 length equals 15 residues. V dropped 2 bases and J dropped 0; count of bases not matched to a gene: 0. The CDR3 reads CASSLLAANTGELFF. Written as DNA, the CDR3 is TGTGCCAGCAGCTTACTAGCGGCGAACACCGGGGAGCTGTTTTTT.

This clone has only a few counts. The DNA of the CDR3 is TGCGCCAGCAGTCCAGACAGGGCCCGCGAGCAGTACTTC. Translating it yields CASSPDRAREQYF. The chain employs TRBV10-1 and TRBJ2-7; 7 bases match TRBD1. CDR3 length equals 13 residues. Per the germline V gene, CDR1 is WNHNN and CDR2 is SYGVQD (reference sequence). Germline trimming cut 5 bases from V and 6 bases from J; bases unmatched to any gene: 7.

V and J are TRBV29-1 and TRBJ1-1; D is unclear. This CDR3 comprises 15 residues. The V and J ends lost 3 bases and 3 bases respectively, with 17 bases between them. Germline lookup yields CDR1 SQVTM and CDR2 ANQGSEA. For the CDR3, the DNA is TGCAGCGTTGAGCTCATGGCAGGACCCTACACTGAAGCTTTCTTT. This codes for CSVELMAGPYTEAFF.

V gene TRBV5-5 combines with J gene TRBJ2-5; 10 bases match TRBD2. The CDR3 totals 15 residues. V lost 4 bases to trimming and J lost 4 bases; unmatched junction nucleotides: 7. The germline V gene encodes CDR1 SGHKS and CDR2 YYEKEE (reference sequence). The CDR3 loop reads CASSTLAGVGETQYF. The CDR3 DNA reads TGTGCCAGCAGCACCCTAGCGGGAGTCGGAGAGACCCAGTACTTC.

V and J are TRBV25-1 and TRBJ2-7; D assignment may be TRBD1 or TRBD2 (5 bases each). The V end lost 1 base, the J end lost 3 bases, and 13 bases lay between the germline ends. The CDR3 sequence is 15 residues long. Germline assignment: CDR1 MGHDK and CDR2 SYGVNS. The CDR3 region is CASSESGRVNYEQYF. In DNA, the CDR3 is TGTGCCAGCAGTGAATCGGGACGGGTAAACTACGAGCAGTACTTC.

CDR3 bases: TGTGCCAGCAGCCGGACTAGCGGGGCTCCCCAAGAGACCCAGTACTTC. This gives the protein CASSRTSGAPQETQYF. V usage is TRBV7-9 and J usage is TRBJ2-5, with 12 nucleotides matching TRBD2. CDR1 SEHNR and CDR2 FQNEAQ come from the germline V gene (reference sequence). V shed 5 bases, J shed 1 base, and the junction held 5 bases outside the gene matches. The CDR3 is 16 residues long.

The CDR3 loop reads CASSYRRNTGELFF. The CDR3 region has the DNA TGTGCCAGCAGTTACAGAAGGAACACCGGGGAGCTGTTTTTT. J is TRBJ2-2 and V is TRBV6-5, with D unresolved. Germline loops: CDR1 MNHEY, CDR2 SVGAGI. The V end lost 2 bases, the J end lost 1 base, and 5 bases lay between the germline ends. The CDR3 totals 14 residues.

V is TRBV9 and J is TRBJ1-2; D call uncertain. The CDR3 consists of 13 residues. V was cut by 3 bases and J by 4 bases, with 10 bases left in between. Germline CDR1 reads SGDLS; CDR2 reads YYNGEE. CDR3 coding DNA: TGTGCCAGCAGCGGCGGACCCAGCTATGGCTACACCTTC. It specifies CASSGGPSYGYTF. Based on the CDR3 plus reference TRBV9 and TRBJ1-2, the full variable domain is DSGVTQTPKHLITATGQRVTLRCSPRSGDLSVYWYQQSLDQGLQFLIQYYNGEERAKGNILERFSAQQFPDLHSELNLSSLELGDSALYFCASSGGPSYGYTFGSGTRLTVV.

This clone was detected only once. The chain uses TRBV18 and TRBJ1-2; D may be TRBD1 (6 bases). The germline V gene encodes CDR1 KGHSH and CDR2 LQKENI. V lost 0 bases to trimming and J lost 4 bases, with 15 bases between them. The CDR3 totals 16 residues. The CDR3 reads CASSPPGAGAVYGYTF. The CDR3, as DNA: TGTGCCAGCTCACCACCAGGCGCAGGGGCGGTCTATGGCTACACCTTC. The whole variable domain, remainder taken from reference TRBV18 and TRBJ1-2, is NAGVMQNPRHLVRRRGQEARLRCSPMKGHSHVYWYRQLPEEGLKFMVYLQKENIIDESGMPKERFSAEFPKEGPSILRIQQVVRGDSAAYFCASSPPGAGAVYGYTFGSGTRLTVV.

The J gene is TRBJ2-1, the V gene TRBV7-9; 13 bases agree with TRBD2. In germline, CDR1 is SEHNR, CDR2 FQNEAQ (reference sequence). CDR3 length equals 14 residues. The J segment lost 9 bases and the V segment lost 5 bases, leaving 4 bases of the junction unmatched. CDR3 nucleotide sequence: TGTGCCAGCAGCCCGGGACTAGCGGGATTTGAGCAGTTCTTC. It is translated as CASSPGLAGFEQFF. Variable domain in full (rest from reference TRBV7-9 and TRBJ2-1): DTGVSQNPRHKITKRGQNVTFRCDPISEHNRLYWYRQTLGQGPEFLTYFQNEAQLEKSRLLSDRFSAERPKGSFSTLEIQRTEQGDSAMYLCASSPGLAGFEQFFGPGTRLTVL.

CDR3 nucleotide sequence: TGTGCCAGCAGCTTAACAACCACAGGGACCCAGTACTTC. This translates into CASSLTTTGTQYF. The chain has TRBV7-9 and TRBJ2-5; TRBD1 is a possible D gene (5 bases). Trimming took off 2 bases at V and 7 bases at J, with 11 bases between the two ends. CDR1 is SEHNR, CDR2 FQNEAQ, per germline (reference sequence). The CDR3 loop spans 13 amino acids.

The chain has TRBV7-6 and TRBJ2-7, with 8 bases lining up with TRBD1. V gave up 0 bases and J gave up 3 bases; unmatched junction bases: 4. There are 15 residues in the CDR3. Germline CDR1 and CDR2: SGHVS and FNYEAQ. In nucleotides, the CDR3 is TGTGCCAGCAGCTTAGCGGCAGGGGGCGTCTACGAGCAGTACTTC. Amino acids: CASSLAAGGVYEQYF.

This chain joins TRBV19 and TRBJ2-7; 8 positions match TRBD1. V lost 5 bases, J lost 6 bases, and 12 bases stayed unmatched. The CDR3 loop spans 15 amino acids. The germline V gene has CDR1 LNHDA and CDR2 SQIVND (reference sequence). CDR3 sequence (DNA): TGTGCCAGTAGTTCGGACAGGGAAGGGGTTTCCGAGCAGTACTTC. It specifies CASSSDREGVSEQYF. The complete variable domain, with remaining parts taken from reference TRBV19 and TRBJ2-7, reads DGGITQSPKYLFRKEGQNVTLSCEQNLNHDAMYWYRQDPGQGLRLIYYSQIVNDFQKGDIAEGYSVSREKKESFPLTVTSAQKNPTAFYLCASSSDREGVSEQYFGPGTRLTVT.

CDR3 sequence (DNA): TGTGCCAGCAGCACTACGCTAGCGGGGTCGAATGAGCAGTTCTTC. It translates to CASSTTLAGSNEQFF. J is TRBJ2-1 and V is TRBV11-3; 9 bases match TRBD2. The CDR3 contains 15 residues. The V gene end was trimmed by 5 bases and the J gene end by 7 bases; junction bases not matched to a gene: 9. Germline CDR1 SGHNT, CDR2 YENEEA.

The V and J genes are TRBV14 and TRBJ1-4; no definite D call. From germline, CDR1 is SGHDN and CDR2 FVKESK. This CDR3 has 18 residues. V lost 0 bases to trimming and J lost 5 bases, with 19 bases between them. CDR3 loop: CASSQDRGLGSVNEKLFF. DNA of the CDR3: TGTGCCAGCAGCCAAGATCGGGGTCTCGGCAGCGTAAATGAAAAACTGTTTTTT.

This clone was counted between two and nine times. The chain couples TRBV2 to TRBJ2-7; no clear D. V was clipped by 0 bases and J by 3 bases, with 12 bases between them. The CDR3 consists of 15 residues. Germline loops: CDR1 SNHLY, CDR2 FYNNEI. The CDR3, as DNA: TGTGCCAGCAGTGAAGCTCATCTGGGTTACTACGAGCAGTACTTC. It encodes CASSEAHLGYYEQYF.

The rearrangement joins TRBV5-1 to TRBJ2-3; D is unclear. The CDR3 length is 14 residues. CDR1 and CDR2 (germline): SGHRS, YFSETQ. Trimming stripped 2 bases from V and 4 bases from J, with 11 bases between. CDR3 region: CASSFYLSADTQYF. CDR3 sequence (DNA): TGCGCCAGCAGCTTTTATTTATCGGCAGATACGCAGTATTTT.